This TCR beta chain was recorded in a study of shared clonotypes between healthy human individuals. For each subset, genomic DNA was distributed in equal portions over several immunoSEQ plates. Produced via immunoSEQ multiplex PCR; TCRdb's table is partial and in-frame only. The sample lists roughly 2 million clones; around 96% were seen once. As regards this clone: Its antigen remains unknown.

Naive CD8 cells, CD45RO-negative and positively selected for CCR7, excluded terminally differentiated effector memory CD45RA+ cells. General study results and limits: When naive CD4 clonotypes were compared across a few donors, about 5% were shared. It was expected that sequencing depth would affect clonotype sharing among donors.

The CDR3 spans 16 residues. The V segment lost 2 bases and the J segment 5 bases; nucleotides outside the gene matches: 5. Germline loops: CDR1 SNHLY, CDR2 FYNNEI. This receptor was identified in a man younger than 30 in good health. The rearrangement joins TRBV2 to TRBJ2-5, with 13 bases fitting TRBD2. Sequencing input: naive CD8+ T cells sorted from blood. This chain's CDR3 is CASSERTSGRSETQYF. The CDR3 region has the DNA TGTGCCAGCAGTGAAAGGACTAGCGGGAGAAGCGAGACCCAGTACTTC.